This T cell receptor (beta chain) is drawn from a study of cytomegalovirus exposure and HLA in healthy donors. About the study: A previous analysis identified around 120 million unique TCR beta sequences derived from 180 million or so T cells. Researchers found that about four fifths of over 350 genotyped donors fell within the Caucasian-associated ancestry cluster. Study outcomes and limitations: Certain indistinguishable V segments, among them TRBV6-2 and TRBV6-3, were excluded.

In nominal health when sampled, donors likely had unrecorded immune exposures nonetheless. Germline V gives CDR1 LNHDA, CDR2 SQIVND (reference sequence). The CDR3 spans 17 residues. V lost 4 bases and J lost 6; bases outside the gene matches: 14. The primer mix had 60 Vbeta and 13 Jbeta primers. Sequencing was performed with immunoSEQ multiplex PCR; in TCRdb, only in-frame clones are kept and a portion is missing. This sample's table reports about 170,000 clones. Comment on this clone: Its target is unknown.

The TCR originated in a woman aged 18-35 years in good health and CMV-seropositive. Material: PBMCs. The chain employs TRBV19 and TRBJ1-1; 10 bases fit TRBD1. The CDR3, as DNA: TGTGCCAGTAGTACCCGAGACAGGGGGCGCGGGACCCCTGAAGCTTTCTTT. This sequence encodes CASSTRDRGRGTPEAFF.